This entry features one T cell receptor (beta chain) sequence. Its cognate antigen is unknown. The data were obtained in a study of post-analysis software for immune sequencing data. Whole-study results and caveats: F-measure co-clustering was strong for batch-matched samples.

Unique molecular identifiers were built into the TCR beta cDNA libraries. MiXCR, run by TCRdb on the PCR reads, gives a single entry per CDR3 protein. Of 350,000 to 500,000 distinct CDR3 sequences in the sample, roughly 40% were seen once. This sequence was found in a girl aged 2 to 9 with multiple sclerosis. The sequencing input was blood.

CDR3 protein: CASSQDPGGTQYF. As DNA, the CDR3 is TGTGCCAGCAGCCAAGATCCAGGCGGGACCCAGTACTTC. The chain has TRBV3-1 and TRBJ2-5; D call uncertain. V lost 0 bases and J 7 bases, leaving 9 bases between the germline ends. The CDR3 contains 13 residues. CDR1 LGHDT and CDR2 YNNKEL come from the germline V gene (reference sequence).